Listed here are 20 T cell receptor beta chains from one sample, sequenced in a study of shared clonotypes between healthy human individuals. The method was immunoSEQ multiplex PCR; TCRdb's version includes in-frame clones alone and lacks a portion of them. In the table there are more than 2 million clones, almost 96% of which are singletons. Sequenced: naive CD4+ T cells sorted from blood. The subset here: CD45RA+ positively selected. The receptors originated from a man aged 18 to 29 in good health.

This chain uses TRBV7-2 with TRBJ2-5; the D is unclear. The V end lost 7 bases, the J end lost 5 bases, and 8 bases lay between the germline ends. The germline V gene encodes CDR1 SGHTA and CDR2 FQGNSA. This CDR3 region has 11 residues. The DNA of the CDR3 is TGTGCCAGCACGCAAGGGGAGACCCAGTACTTC. Protein sequence: CASTQGETQYF.

Note on this clone: The sample contains more than one DNA sequence encoding this CDR3. The V gene is TRBV2, the J gene TRBJ2-7; D is ambiguous. In germline, CDR1 is SNHLY, CDR2 FYNNEI. V was pared by 6 bases and J by 1 base, with 7 bases between. The CDR3 totals 12 residues. CDR3 sequence: CASRLDSYEQYF. The CDR3 region has the DNA TGTGCCAGCAGGTTAGATTCCTACGAGCAGTACTTC. The complete variable domain, with remaining parts taken from reference TRBV2 and TRBJ2-7, reads EPEVTQTPSHQVTQMGQEVILRCVPISNHLYFYWYRQILGQKVEFLVSFYNNEISEKSEIFDDQFSVERPDGSNFTLKIRSTKLEDSAMYFCASRLDSYEQYFGPGTRLTVT.

The chain employs TRBV29-1 and TRBJ2-5, with D unclear. The CDR3 has 10 amino acids. V lost 7 bases, J lost 7 bases, and 10 bases lay in between. The germline V gene has CDR1 SQVTM and CDR2 ANQGSEA. CDR3 sequence (DNA): TGCAGCGGGTCGGTCGGGACCCAGTACTTC. Protein: CSGSVGTQYF.

V usage is TRBV29-1 and J usage is TRBJ1-1; TRBD1 matches 11 bases. J gave up 4 bases and V 7 bases, and 5 bases lay outside the gene matches. Germline values: CDR1 SQVTM, CDR2 ANQGSEA. The CDR3 consists of 13 residues. CDR3 region: CSAWTGGVTEAFF. The CDR3 DNA follows: TGCAGCGCCTGGACAGGGGGCGTCACTGAAGCTTTCTTT.

This clone was detected only once. The chain combines TRBV5-6 with TRBJ2-3; D unresolved. Trimming took 0 bases from V and 4 from J, leaving 9 bases between them. The CDR3 has 14 amino acids. Germline V gene lookup returns CDR1 SGHDT and CDR2 YYEEEE. This CDR3 reads CASSLVNAPDTQYF. CDR3 nucleotide sequence: TGTGCCAGCAGCTTGGTAAACGCGCCAGATACGCAGTATTTT.

The chain combines TRBV28 with TRBJ1-4; TRBD1 matches at 10 bases. This CDR3 has 14 residues. CDR1 and CDR2 from the germline V gene are MDHEN and SYDVKM. J was trimmed by 8 bases and V by 3 bases; bases with no gene match: 3. The CDR3 nucleotides read TGTGCCAGCAGTTTGGGACAGGGGTGGGAAAAACTGTTTTTT. It is translated as CASSLGQGWEKLFF.

This clone was detected a few times. The chain uses TRBV27 and TRBJ2-2; perhaps TRBD2 as D (6 bases). V was clipped by 1 base and J by 8 bases, with 11 bases between them. Germline V gene lookup returns CDR1 MNHEY and CDR2 SMNVEV (reference sequence). CDR3 length: 14 amino acids. DNA for the CDR3: TGTGCCAGCAGTTTATGGGCGGGGATTGGGGAGCTGTTTTTT. Protein sequence: CASSLWAGIGELFF.

This chain links TRBV5-5 with TRBJ1-6; D is unresolved. The ends were cut back, 6 bases at V and 10 bases at J, with 14 bases in the middle. Germline-derived CDR1 and CDR2 are SGHKS and YYEKEE (reference sequence). The CDR3 totals 13 residues. The CDR3 sequence: CASTPEAASPLHF. The DNA of the CDR3 is TGTGCCAGCACCCCGGAGGCAGCGTCACCCCTCCACTTT.

This clone showed up just once. The J gene is TRBJ1-1, the V gene TRBV18; 12 nucleotides line up with TRBD1. Germline loops: CDR1 KGHSH, CDR2 LQKENI. This CDR3 has 15 residues. The junction had 2 bases not matched to a gene; V was cut back by 6 bases and J by 0 bases. CDR3 region: CASSGTGGLNTEAFF. The CDR3 DNA is TGTGCCAGCTCTGGGACAGGGGGCTTGAACACTGAAGCTTTCTTT.

The rearrangement links TRBV7-2 to TRBJ2-4; 10 nucleotides agree with TRBD2. Germline V lookup: CDR1 SGHTA, CDR2 FQGNSA. Trimming at V came to 2 bases and at J to 2 bases, leaving 3 bases not matched to a gene. The CDR3 runs to 16 residues. DNA of the CDR3: TGTGCCAGCAGCTTATTAGCGGGAGGTCCCAAAAACATTCAGTACTTC. Translating it yields CASSLLAGGPKNIQYF.

CDR3 residues: CASSARLQGSHTGELFF. The DNA of the CDR3 is TGTGCCAGCAGTGCCCGGCTACAGGGGTCGCACACCGGGGAGCTGTTTTTT. The V and J genes are TRBV6-1 and TRBJ2-2; 7 bases line up with TRBD1. Unmatched junction bases numbered 11, after V lost 4 bases and J lost 3 bases. The CDR3 sequence is 17 residues long. Per germline, CDR1 MNHNS and CDR2 SASEGT.

The CDR3 DNA reads as TGTGCCAGCAGTGCAAACAGGGGACCCAGCTCCTACGAGCAGTACTTC. Translation gives CASSANRGPSSYEQYF. The chain has TRBV25-1 and TRBJ2-7; 7 positions agree with TRBD1. The CDR3 totals 16 residues. The junction had 9 bases not matched to a gene; V was cut back by 4 bases and J by 0 bases. The germline CDR1 and CDR2 sequences are MGHDK and SYGVNS.

This chain links TRBV30 with TRBJ1-3; a possible D gene is TRBD1 (6 bases). CDR3 length: 14 amino acids. CDR1 and CDR2 from the germline V gene are GTSNPN and SVGIG (reference sequence). Trimming took 0 bases from V and 4 from J, leaving 10 bases between them. The CDR3, as DNA: TGTGCCTGGAGTGTTCAGGGGCGGGGAAACACCATATATTTT. Residues: CAWSVQGRGNTIYF.

V usage is TRBV19 and J usage is TRBJ2-2; no firm D call. The CDR3 is made up of 12 amino acids. The V gene's germline CDR1 is LNHDA and CDR2 SQIVND (reference sequence). V lost 3 bases, J lost 6 bases, and 5 bases lay in between. For the CDR3, the DNA is TGTGCCAGTAGTATGGCTGCCGGGGAGCTGTTTTTT. It codes for CASSMAAGELFF.

The chain carries TRBV18 and TRBJ2-3; a weak D match, TRBD1 (6 bases). V lost 0 bases to trimming and J lost 1 base, with 17 bases between them. CDR3 length: 18 residues. Germline V CDR1 and CDR2: KGHSH, LQKENI. The CDR3 region is CASSPPRTGKDGTDTQYF. The CDR3 region has the DNA TGTGCCAGCTCACCACCGCGCACAGGGAAGGATGGCACAGATACGCAGTATTTT.

The chain combines TRBV30 with TRBJ1-4; weak D call: TRBD1 (6 bases). Trimming left V 3 bases short and J 6 bases short, with 14 bases between. This CDR3 comprises 14 residues. CDR1 and CDR2 from the germline V gene are GTSNPN and SVGIG (reference sequence). This CDR3 reads CAWRPGQGHEKLFF. DNA of the CDR3: TGTGCCTGGAGGCCGGGACAAGGGCATGAAAAACTGTTTTTT.

This clone was found once. CDR3 coding DNA: TGTGCCAGCAGACTCGACTCTCCAGATACGCAGTATTTT. Its translation is CASRLDSPDTQYF. The V gene is TRBV2, the J gene TRBJ2-3; D remains ambiguous. Germline V lookup: CDR1 SNHLY, CDR2 FYNNEI. V gave up 6 bases and J gave up 4 bases, with 11 bases separating them. The CDR3 has 13 amino acids. The full variable domain, with the rest looked up from reference TRBV2 and TRBJ2-3, is EPEVTQTPSHQVTQMGQEVILRCVPISNHLYFYWYRQILGQKVEFLVSFYNNEISEKSEIFDDQFSVERPDGSNFTLKIRSTKLEDSAMYFCASRLDSPDTQYFGPGTRLTVL.

The chain links TRBV5-4 to TRBJ2-4, with D tentatively TRBD1 (6 bases). This CDR3 is built from 14 residues. The germline V and J ends were trimmed by 4 bases and 6 bases, with 14 bases remaining between them. CDR1 and CDR2 from the germline V gene are SGHNT and YYREEE (reference sequence). CDR3 bases: TGTGCCAGCAGCCCAGACAGGCTTCTAAACATTCAGTACTTC. This codes for CASSPDRLLNIQYF.

The chain recombines TRBV11-2 with TRBJ2-5; 11 bases are shared with TRBD2. This CDR3 comprises 17 residues. J lost 2 bases, V lost 1 base, and 6 bases had no gene match. Germline V gene lookup returns CDR1 SGHAT and CDR2 FQNNGV. The CDR3 sequence is CASSLVAGTSGQETQYF. The DNA for the CDR3 is TGTGCCAGCAGCTTAGTCGCCGGGACTAGCGGACAAGAGACCCAGTACTTC.

The rearrangement links TRBV5-4 to TRBJ2-7; no clear D gene. Germline V CDR1 and CDR2: SGHNT, YYREEE (reference sequence). V lost 4 bases and J lost 2, with 16 bases in between. This CDR3 has 15 amino acids. CDR3 amino acids: CASSPPGSVAYEQYF. CDR3 coding DNA: TGTGCCAGCAGCCCACCGGGCAGTGTGGCCTACGAGCAGTACTTC.